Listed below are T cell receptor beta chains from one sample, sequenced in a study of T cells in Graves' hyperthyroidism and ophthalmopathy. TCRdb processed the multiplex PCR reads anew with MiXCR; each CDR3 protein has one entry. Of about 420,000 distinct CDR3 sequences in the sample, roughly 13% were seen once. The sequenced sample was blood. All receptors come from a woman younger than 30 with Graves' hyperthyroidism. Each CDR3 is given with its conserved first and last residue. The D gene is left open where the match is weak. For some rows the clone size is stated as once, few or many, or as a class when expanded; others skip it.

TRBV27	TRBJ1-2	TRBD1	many	CASSPSTGDGTNYGYTF	TGTGCCAGCAGTCCATCGACAGGGGATGGAACTAACTATGGCTACACCTTC
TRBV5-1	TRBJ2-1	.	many	CASSLDGSSYNEQFF	TGCGCCAGCAGCTTGGATGGCAGCTCCTACAATGAGCAGTTCTTC
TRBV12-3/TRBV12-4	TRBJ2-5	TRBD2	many	CASTITSGRSETQYF	TGTGCCAGCACCATTACTAGCGGGAGGTCGGAGACCCAGTACTTC
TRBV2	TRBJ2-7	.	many	CASSDSVGTYEQYF	TGTGCCAGCAGTGATAGCGTCGGAACCTACGAGCAGTACTTC
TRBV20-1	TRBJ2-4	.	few	CSAFTVAKNIQYF	TGCAGTGCCTTTACGGTGGCCAAAAACATTCAGTACTTC
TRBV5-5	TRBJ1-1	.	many	CASSLEGVLSTEAFF	TGTGCCAGCAGCTTGGAGGGGGTGTTGAGCACTGAAGCTTTCTTT
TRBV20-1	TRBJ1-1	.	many	CSARQGGETEAFF	TGCAGTGCTAGACAGGGAGGGGAGACTGAAGCTTTCTTT
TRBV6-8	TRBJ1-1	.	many	CASSYLSTGAKNTEAFF	TGTGCCAGCAGTTACCTATCCACGGGGGCGAAGAACACTGAAGCTTTCTTT
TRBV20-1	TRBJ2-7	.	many	CSARDLTRAYEQYF	TGCAGTGCTAGAGATCTTACTAGGGCCTACGAGCAGTACTTC
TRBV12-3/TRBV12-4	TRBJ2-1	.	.	CASSFGREFAYNEQFF	TGTGCCAGCAGTTTCGGCCGGGAGTTCGCCTACAATGAGCAGTTCTTC
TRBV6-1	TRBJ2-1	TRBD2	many	CASSKLAGGLNEQFF	TGTGCCAGCAGCAAACTAGCGGGAGGGTTAAATGAGCAGTTCTTC
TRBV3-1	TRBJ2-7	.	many	CASSQVGYEQYF	TGTGCCAGCAGCCAAGTCGGCTACGAGCAGTACTTC
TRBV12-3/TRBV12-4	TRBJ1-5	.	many	CASSFHRSDQPQHF	TGTGCCAGCAGTTTTCACCGGTCGGATCAGCCCCAGCATTTT
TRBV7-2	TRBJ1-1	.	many	CASSPRQRNTEAFF	TGTGCCAGCAGCCCCCGACAGAGAAACACTGAAGCTTTCTTT
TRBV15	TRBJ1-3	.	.	CATSRLVTGNTIYF	TGTGCCACCAGCAGACTGGTTACTGGAAACACCATATATTTT
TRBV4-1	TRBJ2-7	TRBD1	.	CASSQVQDRVTEQYF	TGCGCCAGCAGCCAAGTTCAGGACAGGGTGACCGAGCAGTACTTC
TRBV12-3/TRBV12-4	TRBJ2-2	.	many	CASSPSFTGSGELFF	TGTGCCAGCAGCCCTTCGTTCACCGGGTCCGGGGAGCTGTTTTTT
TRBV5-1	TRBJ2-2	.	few	CASSLDVTGELFF	TGCGCCAGCAGCTTGGATGTAACCGGGGAGCTGTTTTTT
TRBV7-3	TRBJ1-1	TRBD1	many	CASSPGTGGRTEAFF	TGTGCCAGCAGCCCCGGGACAGGGGGAAGGACTGAAGCTTTCTTT
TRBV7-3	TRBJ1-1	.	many	CASSLMGPMNTEAFF	TGTGCCAGCAGCTTAATGGGACCGATGAACACTGAAGCTTTCTTT
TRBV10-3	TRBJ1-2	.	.	CAISVLGGKEYENTF	TGTGCCATCAGTGTATTGGGTGGGAAGGAGTATGAAAACACCTTC
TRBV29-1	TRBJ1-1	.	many	CSGNRDEITEAFF	TGCAGCGGTAACAGGGATGAGATCACTGAAGCTTTCTTT
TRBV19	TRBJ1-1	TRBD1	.	CASSIDRVMNTEAFF	TGTGCCAGTAGTATTGACAGGGTCATGAACACTGAAGCTTTCTTT
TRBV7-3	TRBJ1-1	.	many	CASSLKSGLTEAFF	TGTGCCAGCAGCTTAAAGTCCGGTTTAACTGAAGCTTTCTTT
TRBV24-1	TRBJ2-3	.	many	CATTAGGGTDTQYF	TGTGCCACCACGGCAGGGGGGGGCACAGATACGCAGTATTTT
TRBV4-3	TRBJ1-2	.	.	CASSGHTQGRGNYGYTF	TGCGCCAGCAGCGGTCACACCCAAGGGCGGGGTAACTATGGCTACACCTTC
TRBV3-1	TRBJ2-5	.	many	CASSQDFTGRETQYF	TGTGCCAGCAGCCAAGATTTCACAGGGAGGGAGACCCAGTACTTC
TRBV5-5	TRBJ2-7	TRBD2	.	CASSLAPAGGSYEQYF	TGTGCCAGCAGCTTGGCACCAGCGGGAGGCTCCTACGAGCAGTACTTC
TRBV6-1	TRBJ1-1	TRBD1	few	CASTTTGSDTEAFF	TGTGCCAGCACCACGACAGGGTCCGACACTGAAGCTTTCTTT
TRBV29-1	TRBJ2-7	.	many	CSVRDYAYEQYF	TGCAGCGTTCGTGACTACGCCTACGAGCAGTACTTC
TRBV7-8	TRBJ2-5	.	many	CASSKLGEETQYF	TGTGCCAGCAGCAAATTGGGGGAAGAGACCCAGTACTTC